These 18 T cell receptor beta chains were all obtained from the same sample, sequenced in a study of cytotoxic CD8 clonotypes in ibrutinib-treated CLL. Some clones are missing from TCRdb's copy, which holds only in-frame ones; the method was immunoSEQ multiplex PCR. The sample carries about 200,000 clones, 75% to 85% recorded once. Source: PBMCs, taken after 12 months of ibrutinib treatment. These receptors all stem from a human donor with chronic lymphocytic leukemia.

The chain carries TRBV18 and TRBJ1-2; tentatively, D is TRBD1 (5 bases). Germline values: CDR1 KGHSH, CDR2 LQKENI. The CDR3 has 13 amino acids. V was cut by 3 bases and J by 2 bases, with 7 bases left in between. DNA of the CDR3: TGTGCCAGCTCACCCGGGGACAACTATGGCTACACCTTC. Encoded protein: CASSPGDNYGYTF.

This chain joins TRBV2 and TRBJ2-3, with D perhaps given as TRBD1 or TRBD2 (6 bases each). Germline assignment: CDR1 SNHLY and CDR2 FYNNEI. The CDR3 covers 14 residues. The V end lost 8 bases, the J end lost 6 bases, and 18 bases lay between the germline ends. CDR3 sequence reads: CASPELGGDDTQYF. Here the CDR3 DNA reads TGTGCCAGCCCCGAGTTGGGGGGCGACGATACGCAGTATTTT.

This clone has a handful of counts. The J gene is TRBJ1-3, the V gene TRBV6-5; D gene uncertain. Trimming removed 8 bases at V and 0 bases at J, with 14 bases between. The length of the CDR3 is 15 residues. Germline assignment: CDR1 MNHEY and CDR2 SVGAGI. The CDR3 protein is CASGRRSISGNTIYF. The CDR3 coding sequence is TGTGCCAGCGGGCGGCGAAGCATCTCTGGAAACACCATATATTTT.

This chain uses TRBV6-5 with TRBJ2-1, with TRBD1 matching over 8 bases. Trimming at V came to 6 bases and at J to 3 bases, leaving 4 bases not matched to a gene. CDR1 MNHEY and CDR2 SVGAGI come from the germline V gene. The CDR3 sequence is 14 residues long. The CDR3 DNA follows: TGTGCCAGCAGGGACAGGGAATACTACAATGAGCAGTTCTTC. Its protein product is CASRDREYYNEQFF.

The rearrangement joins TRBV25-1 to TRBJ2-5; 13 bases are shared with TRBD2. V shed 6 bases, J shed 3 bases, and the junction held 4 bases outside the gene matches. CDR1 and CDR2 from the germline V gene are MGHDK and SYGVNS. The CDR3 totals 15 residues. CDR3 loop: CASRTSGGPEETQYF. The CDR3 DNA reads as TGTGCCAGCAGGACTAGCGGGGGGCCCGAAGAGACCCAGTACTTC.

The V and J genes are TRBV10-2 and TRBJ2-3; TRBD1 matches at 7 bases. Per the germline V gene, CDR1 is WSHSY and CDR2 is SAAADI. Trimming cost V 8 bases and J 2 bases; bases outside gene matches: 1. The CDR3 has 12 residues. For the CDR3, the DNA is TGCGCCAGCGGACAGGACACAGATACGCAGTATTTT. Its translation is CASGQDTDTQYF.

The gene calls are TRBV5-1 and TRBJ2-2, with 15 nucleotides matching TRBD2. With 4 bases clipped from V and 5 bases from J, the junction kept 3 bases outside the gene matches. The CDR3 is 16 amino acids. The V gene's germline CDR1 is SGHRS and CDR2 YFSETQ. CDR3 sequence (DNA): TGCGCCAGCAGCACGGGGACTAGCGGGGGGACCGGGGAGCTGTTTTTT. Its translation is CASSTGTSGGTGELFF.

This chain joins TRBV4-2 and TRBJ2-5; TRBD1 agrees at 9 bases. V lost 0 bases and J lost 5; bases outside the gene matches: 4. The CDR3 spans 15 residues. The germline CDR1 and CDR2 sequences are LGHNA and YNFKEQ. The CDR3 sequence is CASSQDSGTGETQYF. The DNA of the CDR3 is TGTGCCAGCAGCCAAGATTCCGGGACAGGGGAGACCCAGTACTTC.

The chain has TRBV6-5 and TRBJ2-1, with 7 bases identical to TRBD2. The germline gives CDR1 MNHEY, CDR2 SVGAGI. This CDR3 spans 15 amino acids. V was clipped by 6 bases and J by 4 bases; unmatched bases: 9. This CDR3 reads CASRLSGDPYNEQFF. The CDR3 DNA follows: TGTGCCAGCAGGCTGAGCGGGGACCCTTACAATGAGCAGTTCTTC.

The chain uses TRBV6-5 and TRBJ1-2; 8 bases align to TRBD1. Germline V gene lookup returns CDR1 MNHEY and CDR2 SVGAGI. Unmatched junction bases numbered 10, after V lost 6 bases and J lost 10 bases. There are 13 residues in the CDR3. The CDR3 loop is CASSVGQGVYYTF. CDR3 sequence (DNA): TGTGCCAGCAGCGTTGGACAGGGTGTTTACTACACCTTC.

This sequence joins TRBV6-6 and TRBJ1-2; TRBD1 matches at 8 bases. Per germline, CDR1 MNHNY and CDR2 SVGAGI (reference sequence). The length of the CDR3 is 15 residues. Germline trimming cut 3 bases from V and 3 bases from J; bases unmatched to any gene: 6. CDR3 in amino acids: CASSYFPTGDYGYTF. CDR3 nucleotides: TGTGCCAGCAGTTATTTCCCGACAGGGGACTATGGCTACACCTTC.

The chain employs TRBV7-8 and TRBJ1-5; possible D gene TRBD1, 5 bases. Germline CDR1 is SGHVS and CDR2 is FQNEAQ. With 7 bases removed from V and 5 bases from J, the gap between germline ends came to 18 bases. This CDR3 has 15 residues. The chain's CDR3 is CASTSRMGVDQPQHF. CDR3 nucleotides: TGTGCCAGCACCTCCCGGATGGGGGTCGATCAGCCCCAGCATTTT. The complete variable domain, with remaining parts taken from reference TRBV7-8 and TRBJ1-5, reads GAGVSQSPRYKVAKRGQDVALRCDPISGHVSLFWYQQALGQGPEFLTYFQNEAQLDKSGLPSDRFFAERPEGSVSTLKIQRTQQEDSAVYLCASTSRMGVDQPQHFGDGTRLSIL.

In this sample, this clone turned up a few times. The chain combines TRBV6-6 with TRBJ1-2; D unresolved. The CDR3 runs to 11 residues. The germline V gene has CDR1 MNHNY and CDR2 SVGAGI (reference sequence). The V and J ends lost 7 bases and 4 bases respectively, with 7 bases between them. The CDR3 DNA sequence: TGTGCCAGCACGGACCTCTATGGCTACACCTTC. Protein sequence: CASTDLYGYTF.

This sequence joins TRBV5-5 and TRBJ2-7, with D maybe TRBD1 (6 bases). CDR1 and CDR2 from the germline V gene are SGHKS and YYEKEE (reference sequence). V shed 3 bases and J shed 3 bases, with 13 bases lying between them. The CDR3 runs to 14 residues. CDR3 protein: CASSWTVLNYEQYF. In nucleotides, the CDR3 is TGTGCCAGCAGCTGGACAGTTTTAAACTACGAGCAGTACTTC.

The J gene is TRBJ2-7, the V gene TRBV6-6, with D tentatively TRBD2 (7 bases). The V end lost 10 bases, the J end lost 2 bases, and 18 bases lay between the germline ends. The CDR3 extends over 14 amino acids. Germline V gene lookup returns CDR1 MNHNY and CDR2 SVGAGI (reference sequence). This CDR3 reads CATRPAGATYEQYF. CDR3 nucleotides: TGTGCCACCCGCCCGGCGGGGGCGACCTACGAGCAGTACTTC.

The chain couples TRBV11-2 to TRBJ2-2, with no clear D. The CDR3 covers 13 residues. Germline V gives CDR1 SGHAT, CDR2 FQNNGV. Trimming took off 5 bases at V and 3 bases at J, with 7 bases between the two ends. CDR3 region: CASSVRYTGELFF. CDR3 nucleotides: TGTGCCAGCAGCGTAAGATACACCGGGGAGCTGTTTTTT.

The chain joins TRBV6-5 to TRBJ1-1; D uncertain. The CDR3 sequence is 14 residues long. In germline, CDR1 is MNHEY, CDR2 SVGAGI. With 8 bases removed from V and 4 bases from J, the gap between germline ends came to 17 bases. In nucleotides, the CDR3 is TGTGCCAGCGCGAGTCTATTGCCCCCCACTGAAGCTTTCTTT. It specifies CASASLLPPTEAFF.

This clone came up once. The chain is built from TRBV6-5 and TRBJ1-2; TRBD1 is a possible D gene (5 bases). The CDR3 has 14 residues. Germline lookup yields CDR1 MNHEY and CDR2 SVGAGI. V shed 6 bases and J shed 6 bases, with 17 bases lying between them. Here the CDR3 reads CASSPLWGRNGYTF. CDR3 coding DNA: TGTGCCAGCAGCCCCCTATGGGGCCGGAATGGCTACACCTTC.